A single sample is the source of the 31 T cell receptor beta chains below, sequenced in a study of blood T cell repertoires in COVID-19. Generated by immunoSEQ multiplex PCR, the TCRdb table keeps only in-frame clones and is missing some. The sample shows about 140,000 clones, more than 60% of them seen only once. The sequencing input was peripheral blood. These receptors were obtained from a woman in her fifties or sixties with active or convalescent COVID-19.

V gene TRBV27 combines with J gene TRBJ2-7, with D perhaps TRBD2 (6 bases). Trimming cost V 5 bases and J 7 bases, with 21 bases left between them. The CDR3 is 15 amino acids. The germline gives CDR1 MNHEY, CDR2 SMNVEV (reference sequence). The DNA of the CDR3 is TGTGCCAGCAGTCTAACCGGGACTCCGAGAGGGGAGCAGTACTTC. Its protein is CASSLTGTPRGEQYF.

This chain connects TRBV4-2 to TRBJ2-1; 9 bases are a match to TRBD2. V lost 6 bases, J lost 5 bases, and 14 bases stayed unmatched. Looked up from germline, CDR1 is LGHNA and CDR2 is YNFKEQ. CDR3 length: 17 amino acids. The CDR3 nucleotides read TGTGCCAGCAGGCAATGGCCGCTAGCGGGGTTTAACAATGAGCAGTTCTTC. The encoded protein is CASRQWPLAGFNNEQFF.

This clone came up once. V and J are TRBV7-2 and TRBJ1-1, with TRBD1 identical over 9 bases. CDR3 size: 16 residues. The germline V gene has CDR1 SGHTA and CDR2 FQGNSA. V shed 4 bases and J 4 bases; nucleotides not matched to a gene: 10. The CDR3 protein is CASSSGQGNWATEAFF. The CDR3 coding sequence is TGTGCCAGCAGCTCCGGACAGGGGAACTGGGCCACTGAAGCTTTCTTT.

CDR3 sequence: CASSRSGGNTIYF. For the CDR3, the DNA is TGTGCCAGCAGTCGGAGCGGGGGAAACACCATATATTTT. V is TRBV6-5 and J is TRBJ1-3; no clear D gene. Per the germline V gene, CDR1 is MNHEY and CDR2 is SVGAGI. The CDR3 totals 13 residues. The V end was cut by 5 bases, the J end by 4 bases, with 9 bases between.

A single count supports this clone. CDR3 nucleotides: TGTGCCAGTAGTGCCAGCGGGAGCTCCTACAATGAGCAGTTCTTC. Amino acid sequence: CASSASGSSYNEQFF. The chain joins TRBV19 to TRBJ2-1, with 8 bases aligning to TRBD2. The CDR3 is 15 residues long. Germline CDR1 reads LNHDA; CDR2 reads SQIVND (reference sequence). J gave up 0 bases and V 5 bases, and 3 bases lay outside the gene matches.

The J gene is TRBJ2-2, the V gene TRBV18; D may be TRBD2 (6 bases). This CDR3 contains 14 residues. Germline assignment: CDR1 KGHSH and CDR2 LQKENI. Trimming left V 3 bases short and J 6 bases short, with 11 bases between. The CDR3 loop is CASSPARGPGELFF. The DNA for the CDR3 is TGTGCCAGCTCACCGGCGCGGGGTCCCGGGGAGCTGTTTTTT.

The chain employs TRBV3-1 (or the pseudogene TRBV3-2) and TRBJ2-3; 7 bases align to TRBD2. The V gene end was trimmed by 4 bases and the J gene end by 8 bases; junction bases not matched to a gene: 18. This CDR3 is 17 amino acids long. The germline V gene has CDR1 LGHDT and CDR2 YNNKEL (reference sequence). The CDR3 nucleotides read TGTGCCAGCAGCCCCCGCCGGGGGGAGGGGTTTTCAGGTACGCAGTATTTT. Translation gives CASSPRRGEGFSGTQYF.

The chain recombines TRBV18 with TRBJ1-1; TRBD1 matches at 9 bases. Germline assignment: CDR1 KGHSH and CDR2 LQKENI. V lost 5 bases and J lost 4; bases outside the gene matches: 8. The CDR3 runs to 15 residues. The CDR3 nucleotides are TGTGCCAGCTCAGTGACAGGGGGGGCAATCACTGAAGCTTTCTTT. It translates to CASSVTGGAITEAFF.

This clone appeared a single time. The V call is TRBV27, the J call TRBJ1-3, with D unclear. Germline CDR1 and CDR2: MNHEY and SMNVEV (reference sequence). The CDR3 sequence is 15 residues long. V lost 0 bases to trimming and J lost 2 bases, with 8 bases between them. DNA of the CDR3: TGTGCCAGCAGTTTATCGGGCTCAGCTGGAAACACCATATATTTT. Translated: CASSLSGSAGNTIYF.

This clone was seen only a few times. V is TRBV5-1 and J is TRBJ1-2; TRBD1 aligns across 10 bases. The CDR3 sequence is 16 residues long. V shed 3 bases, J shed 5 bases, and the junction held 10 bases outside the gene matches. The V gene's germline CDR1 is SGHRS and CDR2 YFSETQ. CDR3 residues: CASSWAPTGQGYGYTF. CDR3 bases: TGCGCCAGCAGCTGGGCCCCAACGGGACAGGGGTATGGCTACACCTTC. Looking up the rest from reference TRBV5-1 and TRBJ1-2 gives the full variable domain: KAGVTQTPRYLIKTRGQQVTLSCSPISGHRSVSWYQQTPGQGLQFLFEYFSETQRNKGNFPGRFSGRQFSNSRSEMNVSTLELGDSALYLCASSWAPTGQGYGYTFGSGTRLTVV.

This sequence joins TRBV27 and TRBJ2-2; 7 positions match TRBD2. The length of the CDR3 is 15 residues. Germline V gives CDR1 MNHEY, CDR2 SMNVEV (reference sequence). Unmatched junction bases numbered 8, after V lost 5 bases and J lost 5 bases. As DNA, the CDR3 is TGTGCCAGCAGTCCCCGTTGGGGGGGGACCGGGGAGCTGTTTTTT. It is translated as CASSPRWGGTGELFF.

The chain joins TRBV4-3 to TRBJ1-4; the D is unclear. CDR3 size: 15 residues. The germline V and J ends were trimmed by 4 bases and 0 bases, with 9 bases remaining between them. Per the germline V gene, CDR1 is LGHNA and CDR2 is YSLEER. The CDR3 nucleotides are TGCGCCAGCAGCCGTTCCTACGCAACTAATGAAAAACTGTTTTTT. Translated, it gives CASSRSYATNEKLFF.

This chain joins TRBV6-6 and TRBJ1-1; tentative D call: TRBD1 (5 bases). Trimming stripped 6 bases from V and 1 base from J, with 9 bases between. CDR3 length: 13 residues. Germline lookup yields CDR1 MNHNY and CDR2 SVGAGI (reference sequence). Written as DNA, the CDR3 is TGTGCCAGCAGCCCTCAGGGGAACACTGAAGCTTTCTTT. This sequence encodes CASSPQGNTEAFF.

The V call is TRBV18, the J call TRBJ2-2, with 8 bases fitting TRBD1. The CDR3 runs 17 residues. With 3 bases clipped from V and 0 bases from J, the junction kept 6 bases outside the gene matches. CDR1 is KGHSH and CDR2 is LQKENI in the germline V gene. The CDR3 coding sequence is TGTGCCAGCTCACCGAACTTGGGACAGGCGAACACCGGGGAGCTGTTTTTT. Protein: CASSPNLGQANTGELFF. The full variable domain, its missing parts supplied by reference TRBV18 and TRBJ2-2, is NAGVMQNPRHLVRRRGQEARLRCSPMKGHSHVYWYRQLPEEGLKFMVYLQKENIIDESGMPKERFSAEFPKEGPSILRIQQVVRGDSAAYFCASSPNLGQANTGELFFGEGSRLTVL.

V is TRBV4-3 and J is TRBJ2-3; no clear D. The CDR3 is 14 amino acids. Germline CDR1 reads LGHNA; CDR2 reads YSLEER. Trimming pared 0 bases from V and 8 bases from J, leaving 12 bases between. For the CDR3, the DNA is TGCGCCAGCAGCCAAGATGTCCGGGTTGGTACGCAGTATTTT. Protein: CASSQDVRVGTQYF.

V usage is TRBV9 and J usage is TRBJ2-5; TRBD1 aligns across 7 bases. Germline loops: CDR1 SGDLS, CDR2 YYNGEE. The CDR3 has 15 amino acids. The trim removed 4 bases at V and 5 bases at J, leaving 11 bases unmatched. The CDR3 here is CASSSQGRTPETQYF. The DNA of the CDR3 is TGTGCCAGCAGCTCACAGGGGCGGACCCCCGAGACCCAGTACTTC.

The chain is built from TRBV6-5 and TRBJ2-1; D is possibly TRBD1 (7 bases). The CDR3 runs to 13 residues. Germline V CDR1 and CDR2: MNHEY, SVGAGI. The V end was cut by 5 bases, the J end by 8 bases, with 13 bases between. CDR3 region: CASSRTGGDEQFF. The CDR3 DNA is TGTGCCAGCAGTAGGACAGGAGGGGATGAGCAGTTCTTC.

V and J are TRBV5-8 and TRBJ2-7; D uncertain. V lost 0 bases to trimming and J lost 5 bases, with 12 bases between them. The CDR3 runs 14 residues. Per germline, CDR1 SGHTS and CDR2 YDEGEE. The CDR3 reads CASSLGEVAHEQYF. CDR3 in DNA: TGTGCCAGCAGCTTGGGTGAGGTTGCGCACGAGCAGTACTTC. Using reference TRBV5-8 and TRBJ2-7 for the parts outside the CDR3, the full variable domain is EAGVTQSPTHLIKTRGQQATLRCSPISGHTSVYWYQQALGLGLQFLLWYDEGEERNRGNFPPRFSGRQFPNYSSELNVNALELEDSALYLCASSLGEVAHEQYFGPGTRLTVT.

The CDR3 DNA reads as TGTGCCAGCAGCTTAGGGGGGGTGACTAACTATGGCTACACCTTC. It yields the protein CASSLGGVTNYGYTF. The chain joins TRBV7-2 to TRBJ1-2; D is perhaps TRBD1 (5 bases). Germline CDR1 and CDR2: SGHTA and FQGNSA. The CDR3 covers 15 residues. V dropped 1 base and J dropped 0 bases, with 9 bases sitting between them.

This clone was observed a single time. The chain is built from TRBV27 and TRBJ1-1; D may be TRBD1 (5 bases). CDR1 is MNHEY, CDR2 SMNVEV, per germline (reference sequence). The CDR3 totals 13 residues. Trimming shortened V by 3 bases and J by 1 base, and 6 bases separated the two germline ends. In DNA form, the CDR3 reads TGTGCCAGCAGTTTCAGGGCGAACACTGAAGCTTTCTTT. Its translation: CASSFRANTEAFF.

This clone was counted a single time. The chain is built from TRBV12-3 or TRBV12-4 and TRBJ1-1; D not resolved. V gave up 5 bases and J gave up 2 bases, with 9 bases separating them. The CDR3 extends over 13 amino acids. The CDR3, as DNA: TGTGCCAGCAGTCCCTACCGTAACACTGAAGCTTTCTTT. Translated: CASSPYRNTEAFF.

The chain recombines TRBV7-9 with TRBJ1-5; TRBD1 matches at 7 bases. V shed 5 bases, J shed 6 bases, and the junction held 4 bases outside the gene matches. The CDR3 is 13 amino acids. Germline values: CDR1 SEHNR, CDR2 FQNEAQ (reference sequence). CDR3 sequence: CASSDTGVQPQHF. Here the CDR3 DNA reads TGTGCCAGCAGCGATACAGGGGTTCAGCCCCAGCATTTT.

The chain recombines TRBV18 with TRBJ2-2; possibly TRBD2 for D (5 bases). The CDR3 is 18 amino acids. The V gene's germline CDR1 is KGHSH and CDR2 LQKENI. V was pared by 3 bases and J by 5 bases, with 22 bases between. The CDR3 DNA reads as TGTGCCAGCTCACCTAGCTTGGTGGGAGAAACACGGACCGGGGAGCTGTTTTTT. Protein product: CASSPSLVGETRTGELFF.

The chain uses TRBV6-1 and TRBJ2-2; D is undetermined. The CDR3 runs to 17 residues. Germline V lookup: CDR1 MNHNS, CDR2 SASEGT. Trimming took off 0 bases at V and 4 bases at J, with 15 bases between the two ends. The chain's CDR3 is CASSEARRSFGTGELFF. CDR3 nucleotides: TGTGCCAGCAGTGAAGCTCGGCGGAGCTTCGGCACCGGGGAGCTGTTTTTT.

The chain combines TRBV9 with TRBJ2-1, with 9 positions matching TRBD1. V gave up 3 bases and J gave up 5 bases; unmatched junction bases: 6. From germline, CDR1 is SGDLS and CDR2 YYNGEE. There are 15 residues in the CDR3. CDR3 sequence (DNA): TGTGCCAGCAGCGAGAGGGACAGGGAGGACAATGAGCAGTTCTTC. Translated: CASSERDREDNEQFF.

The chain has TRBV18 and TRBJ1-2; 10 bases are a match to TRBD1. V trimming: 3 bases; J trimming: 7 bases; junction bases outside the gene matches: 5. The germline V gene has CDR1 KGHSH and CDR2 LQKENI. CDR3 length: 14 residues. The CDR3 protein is CASSPPDRGPGYTF. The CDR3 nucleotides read TGTGCCAGCTCACCCCCAGACAGGGGGCCTGGCTACACCTTC.

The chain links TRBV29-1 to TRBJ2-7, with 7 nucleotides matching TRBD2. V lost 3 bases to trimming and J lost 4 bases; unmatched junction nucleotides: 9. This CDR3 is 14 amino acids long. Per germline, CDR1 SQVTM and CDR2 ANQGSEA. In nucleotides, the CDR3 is TGCAGCGTTGAGAACCGGGACTACCCTTACGAGCAGTACTTC. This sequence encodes CSVENRDYPYEQYF.

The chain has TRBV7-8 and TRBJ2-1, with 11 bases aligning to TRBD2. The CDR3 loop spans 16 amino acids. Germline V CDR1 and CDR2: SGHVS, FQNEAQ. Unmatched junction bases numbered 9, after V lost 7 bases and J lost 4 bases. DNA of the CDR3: TGTGCCAGCACCATGGGGGGACTAGCGGCATACAATGAGCAGTTCTTC. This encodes CASTMGGLAAYNEQFF.

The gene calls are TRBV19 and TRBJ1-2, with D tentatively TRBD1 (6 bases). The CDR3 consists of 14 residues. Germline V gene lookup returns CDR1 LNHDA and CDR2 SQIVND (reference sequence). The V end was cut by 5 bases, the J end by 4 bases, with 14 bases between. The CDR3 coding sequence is TGTGCCAGTAGTCCCCTGGCGGGGGCCTATGGCTACACCTTC. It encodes CASSPLAGAYGYTF. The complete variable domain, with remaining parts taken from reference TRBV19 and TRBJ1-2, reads DGGITQSPKYLFRKEGQNVTLSCEQNLNHDAMYWYRQDPGQGLRLIYYSQIVNDFQKGDIAEGYSVSREKKESFPLTVTSAQKNPTAFYLCASSPLAGAYGYTFGSGTRLTVV.

The CDR3 sequence: CASSGSGQGATEAFF. CDR3 bases: TGTGCCAGCAGTGGCTCAGGACAGGGGGCGACTGAAGCTTTCTTT. The gene calls are TRBV2 and TRBJ1-1; 11 nucleotides agree with TRBD1. The V gene end was trimmed by 4 bases and the J gene end by 5 bases; junction bases not matched to a gene: 6. Looked up from germline, CDR1 is SNHLY and CDR2 is FYNNEI. This CDR3 contains 15 residues.

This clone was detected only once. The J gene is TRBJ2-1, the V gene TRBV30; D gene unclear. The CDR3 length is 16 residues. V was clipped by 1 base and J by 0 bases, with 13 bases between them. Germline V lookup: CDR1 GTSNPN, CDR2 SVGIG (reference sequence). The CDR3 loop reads CAWSAGYRPSYNEQFF. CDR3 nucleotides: TGTGCCTGGAGTGCAGGTTATAGACCCTCCTACAATGAGCAGTTCTTC.